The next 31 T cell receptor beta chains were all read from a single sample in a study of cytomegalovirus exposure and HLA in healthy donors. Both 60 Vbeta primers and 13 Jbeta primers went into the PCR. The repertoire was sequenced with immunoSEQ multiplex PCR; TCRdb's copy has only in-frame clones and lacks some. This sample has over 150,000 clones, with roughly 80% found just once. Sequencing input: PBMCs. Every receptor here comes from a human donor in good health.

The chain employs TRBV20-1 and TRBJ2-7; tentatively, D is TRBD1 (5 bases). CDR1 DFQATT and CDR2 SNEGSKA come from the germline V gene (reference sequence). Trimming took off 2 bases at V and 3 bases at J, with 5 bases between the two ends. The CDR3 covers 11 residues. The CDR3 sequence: CSARQGYEQYF. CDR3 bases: TGCAGTGCTAGACAGGGCTACGAGCAGTACTTC.

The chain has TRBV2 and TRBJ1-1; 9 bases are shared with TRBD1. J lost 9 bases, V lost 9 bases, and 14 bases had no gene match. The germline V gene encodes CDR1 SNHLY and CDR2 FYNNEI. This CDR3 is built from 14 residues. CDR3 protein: CASNADRGFNKAFF. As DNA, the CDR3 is TGTGCCAGTAACGCCGACAGGGGGTTCAATAAAGCTTTCTTT.

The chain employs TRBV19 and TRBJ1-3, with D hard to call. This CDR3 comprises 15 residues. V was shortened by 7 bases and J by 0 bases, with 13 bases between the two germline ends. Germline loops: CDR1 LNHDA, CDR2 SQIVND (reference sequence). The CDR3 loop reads CASTLPWSSGNTIYF. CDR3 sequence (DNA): TGTGCCAGTACGCTTCCGTGGAGCTCTGGAAACACCATATATTTT.

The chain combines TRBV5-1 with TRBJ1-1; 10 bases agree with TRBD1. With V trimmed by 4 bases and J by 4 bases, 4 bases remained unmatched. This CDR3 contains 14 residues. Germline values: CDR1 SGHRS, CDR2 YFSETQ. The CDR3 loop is CASSPGQGITEAFF. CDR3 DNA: TGCGCCAGCAGCCCGGGACAGGGGATCACTGAAGCTTTCTTT.

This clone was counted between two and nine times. CDR3 nucleotides: TGTGCCAGCAGGGGGGGGGACGGGGCCAACGTCCTGACTTTC. Encoded protein: CASRGGDGANVLTF. The chain links TRBV6-5 to TRBJ2-6; 7 bases align to TRBD2. This CDR3 comprises 14 residues. The germline CDR1 and CDR2 sequences are MNHEY and SVGAGI. The trim removed 6 bases at V and 4 bases at J, leaving 3 bases unmatched.

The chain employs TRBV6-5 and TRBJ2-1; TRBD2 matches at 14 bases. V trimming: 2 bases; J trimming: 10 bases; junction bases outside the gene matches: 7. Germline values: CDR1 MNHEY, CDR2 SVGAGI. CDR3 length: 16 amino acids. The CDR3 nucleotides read TGTGCCAGCAGTTACGCCGGACTAGCGGGGGGCCGGGAGCAGTTCTTC. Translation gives CASSYAGLAGGREQFF.

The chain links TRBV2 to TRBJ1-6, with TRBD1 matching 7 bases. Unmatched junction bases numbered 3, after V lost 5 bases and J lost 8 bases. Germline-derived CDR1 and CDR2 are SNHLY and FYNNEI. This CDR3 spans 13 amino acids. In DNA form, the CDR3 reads TGTGCCAGCAGTTTTACAGGGGATTCACCCCTCCACTTT. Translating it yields CASSFTGDSPLHF.

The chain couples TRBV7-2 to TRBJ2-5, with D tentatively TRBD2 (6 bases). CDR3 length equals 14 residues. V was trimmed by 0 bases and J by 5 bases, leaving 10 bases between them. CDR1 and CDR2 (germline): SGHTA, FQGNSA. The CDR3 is CASSLARGGETQYF. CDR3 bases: TGTGCCAGCAGCTTAGCGCGGGGTGGGGAGACCCAGTACTTC. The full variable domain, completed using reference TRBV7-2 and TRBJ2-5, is GAGVSQSPSNKVTEKGKDVELRCDPISGHTALYWYRQSLGQGLEFLIYFQGNSAPDKSGLPSDRFSAERTGGSVSTLTIQRTQQEDSAVYLCASSLARGGETQYFGPGTRLLVL.

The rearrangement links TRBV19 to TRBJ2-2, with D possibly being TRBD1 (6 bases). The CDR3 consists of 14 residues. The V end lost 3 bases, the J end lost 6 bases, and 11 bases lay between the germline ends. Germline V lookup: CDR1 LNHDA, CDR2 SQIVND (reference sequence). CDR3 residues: CASSIRGWSGELFF. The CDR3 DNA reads TGTGCCAGTAGTATCAGGGGATGGTCCGGGGAGCTGTTTTTT.

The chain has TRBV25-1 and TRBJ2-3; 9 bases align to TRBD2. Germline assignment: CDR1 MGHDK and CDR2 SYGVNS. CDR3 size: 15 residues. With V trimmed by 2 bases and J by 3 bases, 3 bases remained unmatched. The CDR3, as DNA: TGTGCCAGCAGTGAAGTTAGCGGGGGTACAGATACGCAGTATTTT. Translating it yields CASSEVSGGTDTQYF.

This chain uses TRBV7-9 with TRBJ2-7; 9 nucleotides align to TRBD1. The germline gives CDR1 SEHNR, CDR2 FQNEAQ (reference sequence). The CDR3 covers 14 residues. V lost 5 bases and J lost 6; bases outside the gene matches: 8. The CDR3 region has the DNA TGTGCCAGCAGCCCGAACAGGGGGCTGGGCGAGCAGTACTTC. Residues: CASSPNRGLGEQYF.

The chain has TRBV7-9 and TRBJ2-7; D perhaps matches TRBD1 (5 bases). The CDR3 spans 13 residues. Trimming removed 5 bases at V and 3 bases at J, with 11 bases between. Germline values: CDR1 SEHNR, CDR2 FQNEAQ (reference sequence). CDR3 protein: CASSQRQSYEQYF. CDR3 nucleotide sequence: TGTGCCAGCAGCCAAAGACAGAGCTACGAGCAGTACTTC.

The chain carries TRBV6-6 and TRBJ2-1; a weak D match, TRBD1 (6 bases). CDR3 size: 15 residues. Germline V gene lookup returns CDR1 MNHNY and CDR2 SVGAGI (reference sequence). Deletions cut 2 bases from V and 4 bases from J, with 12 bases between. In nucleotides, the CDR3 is TGTGCCAGCAGTTACGGGCAGGGGCGATACAATGAGCAGTTCTTC. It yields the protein CASSYGQGRYNEQFF.

CDR3 sequence (DNA): TGTGCCAGTAGTGACACAGGGACAGGGCCTAATCAGCCCCAGCATTTT. Translated: CASSDTGTGPNQPQHF. The V call is TRBV19, the J call TRBJ1-5, with 9 bases matching TRBD1. Germline assignment: CDR1 LNHDA and CDR2 SQIVND (reference sequence). CDR3 length: 16 amino acids. V trimming: 5 bases; J trimming: 4 bases; junction bases outside the gene matches: 9.

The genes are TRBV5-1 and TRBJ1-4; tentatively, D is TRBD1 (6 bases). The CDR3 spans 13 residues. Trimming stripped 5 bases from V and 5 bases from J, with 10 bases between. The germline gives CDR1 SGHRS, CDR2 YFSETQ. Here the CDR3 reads CASRTGFNEKLFF. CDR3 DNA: TGCGCCAGCAGAACAGGGTTCAATGAAAAACTGTTTTTT.

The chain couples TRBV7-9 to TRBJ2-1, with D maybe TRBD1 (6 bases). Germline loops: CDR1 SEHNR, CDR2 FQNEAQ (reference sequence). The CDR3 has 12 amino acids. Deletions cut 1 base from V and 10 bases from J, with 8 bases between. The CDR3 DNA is TGTGCCAGCAGCTTAGGGGGACACGAGCAGTTCTTC. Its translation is CASSLGGHEQFF.

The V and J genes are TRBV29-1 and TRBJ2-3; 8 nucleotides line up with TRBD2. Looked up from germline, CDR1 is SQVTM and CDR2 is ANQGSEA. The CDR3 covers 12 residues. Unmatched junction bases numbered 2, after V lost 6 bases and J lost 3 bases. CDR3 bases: TGCAGCGTCGGGGGGGCAACAGATACGCAGTATTTT. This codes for CSVGGATDTQYF.

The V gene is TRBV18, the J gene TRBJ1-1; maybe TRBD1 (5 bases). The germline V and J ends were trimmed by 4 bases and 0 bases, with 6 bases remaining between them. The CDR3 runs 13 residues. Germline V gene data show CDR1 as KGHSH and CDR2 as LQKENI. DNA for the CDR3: TGTGCCAGCTCACAGGGGCTGAACACTGAAGCTTTCTTT. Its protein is CASSQGLNTEAFF.

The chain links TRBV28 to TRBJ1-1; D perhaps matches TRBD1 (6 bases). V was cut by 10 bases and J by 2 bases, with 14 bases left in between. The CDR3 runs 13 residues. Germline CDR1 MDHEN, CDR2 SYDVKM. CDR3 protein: CATNQGPNTEAFF. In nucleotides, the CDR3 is TGTGCCACCAATCAGGGGCCCAACACTGAAGCTTTCTTT.

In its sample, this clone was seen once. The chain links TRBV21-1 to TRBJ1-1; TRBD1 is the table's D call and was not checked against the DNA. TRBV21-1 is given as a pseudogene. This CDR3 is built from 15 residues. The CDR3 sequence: CASSARTVMNTEAFF. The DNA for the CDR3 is TGTGCCAGCAGCGCCCGGACAGTGATGAACACTGAAGCTTTCTTT.

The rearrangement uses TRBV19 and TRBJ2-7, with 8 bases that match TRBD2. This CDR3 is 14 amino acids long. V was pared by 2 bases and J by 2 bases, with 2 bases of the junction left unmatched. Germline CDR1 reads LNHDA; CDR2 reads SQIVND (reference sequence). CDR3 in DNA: TGTGCCAGTAGTATATTAGCGGGGCCCTACGAGCAGTACTTC. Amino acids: CASSILAGPYEQYF.

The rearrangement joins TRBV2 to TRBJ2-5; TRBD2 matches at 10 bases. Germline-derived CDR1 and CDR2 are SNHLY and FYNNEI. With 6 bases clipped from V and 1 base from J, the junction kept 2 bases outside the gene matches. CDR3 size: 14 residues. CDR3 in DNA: TGTGCCAGCAGCTTAGCGGGGGGCCAAGAGACCCAGTACTTC. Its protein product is CASSLAGGQETQYF.

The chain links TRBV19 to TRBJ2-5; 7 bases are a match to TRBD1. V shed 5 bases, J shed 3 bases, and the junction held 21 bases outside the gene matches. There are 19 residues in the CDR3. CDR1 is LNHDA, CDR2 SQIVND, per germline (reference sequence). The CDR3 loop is CASSVVPLRTGVREETQYF. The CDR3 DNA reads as TGTGCCAGTAGTGTGGTCCCCCTTCGAACAGGGGTACGGGAAGAGACCCAGTACTTC. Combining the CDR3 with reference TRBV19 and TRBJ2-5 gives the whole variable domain DGGITQSPKYLFRKEGQNVTLSCEQNLNHDAMYWYRQDPGQGLRLIYYSQIVNDFQKGDIAEGYSVSREKKESFPLTVTSAQKNPTAFYLCASSVVPLRTGVREETQYFGPGTRLLVL.

This chain's CDR3 is CAYGGGNTIYF. The CDR3 DNA is TGTGCATACGGGGGGGGAAACACCATATATTTT. J is TRBJ1-3 and V is TRBV7-2; perhaps TRBD1 as D (5 bases). CDR3 length: 11 amino acids. Per the germline V gene, CDR1 is SGHTA and CDR2 is FQGNSA. Supplemented by reference TRBV7-2 and TRBJ1-3, the full variable domain reads GAGVSQSPSNKVTEKGKDVELRCDPISGHTALYWYRQSLGQGLEFLIYFQGNSAPDKSGLPSDRFSAERTGGSVSTLTIQRTQQEDSAVYLCAYGGGNTIYFGEGSWLTVV.

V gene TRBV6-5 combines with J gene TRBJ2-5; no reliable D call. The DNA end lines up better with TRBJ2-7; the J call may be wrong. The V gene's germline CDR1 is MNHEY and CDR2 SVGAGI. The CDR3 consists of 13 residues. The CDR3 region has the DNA TGTGCCAGCCGAAGTGAGGAGACCTACGAGCAGTACTTC. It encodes CASRSEETYEQYF.

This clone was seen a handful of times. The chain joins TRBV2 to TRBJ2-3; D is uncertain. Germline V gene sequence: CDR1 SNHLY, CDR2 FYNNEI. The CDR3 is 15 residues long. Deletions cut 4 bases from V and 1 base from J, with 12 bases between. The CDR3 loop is CASSVRLRGTDTQYF. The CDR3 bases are TGTGCCAGCAGTGTAAGACTCCGGGGCACAGATACGCAGTATTTT. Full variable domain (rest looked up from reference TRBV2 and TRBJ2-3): EPEVTQTPSHQVTQMGQEVILRCVPISNHLYFYWYRQILGQKVEFLVSFYNNEISEKSEIFDDQFSVERPDGSNFTLKIRSTKLEDSAMYFCASSVRLRGTDTQYFGPGTRLTVL.

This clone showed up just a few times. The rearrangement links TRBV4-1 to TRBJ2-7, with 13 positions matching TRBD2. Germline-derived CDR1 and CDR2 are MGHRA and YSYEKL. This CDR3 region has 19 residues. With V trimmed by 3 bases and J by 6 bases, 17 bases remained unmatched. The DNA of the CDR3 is TGCGCCAGCAGCCAGGAAACCCTGCTACTAGCGGGGGGGCCGGTCGAGCAGTACTTC. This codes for CASSQETLLLAGGPVEQYF.

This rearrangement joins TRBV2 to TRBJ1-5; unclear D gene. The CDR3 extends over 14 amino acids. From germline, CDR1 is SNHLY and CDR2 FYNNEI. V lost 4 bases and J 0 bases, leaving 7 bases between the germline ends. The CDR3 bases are TGTGCCAGCAGTGGAGGGAATAGCAATCAGCCCCAGCATTTT. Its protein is CASSGGNSNQPQHF.

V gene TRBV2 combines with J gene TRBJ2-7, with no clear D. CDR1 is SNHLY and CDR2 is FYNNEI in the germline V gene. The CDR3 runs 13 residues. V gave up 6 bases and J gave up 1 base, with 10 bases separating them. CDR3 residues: CASRSYSSYEQYF. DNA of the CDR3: TGTGCCAGCAGGTCGTACAGTTCCTACGAGCAGTACTTC.

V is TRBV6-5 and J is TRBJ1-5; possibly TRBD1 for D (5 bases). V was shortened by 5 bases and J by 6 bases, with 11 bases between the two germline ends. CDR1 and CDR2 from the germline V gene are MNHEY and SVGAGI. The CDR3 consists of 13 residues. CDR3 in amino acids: CASSPGEVQPQHF. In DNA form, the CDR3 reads TGTGCCAGCAGTCCGGGGGAGGTTCAGCCCCAGCATTTT.

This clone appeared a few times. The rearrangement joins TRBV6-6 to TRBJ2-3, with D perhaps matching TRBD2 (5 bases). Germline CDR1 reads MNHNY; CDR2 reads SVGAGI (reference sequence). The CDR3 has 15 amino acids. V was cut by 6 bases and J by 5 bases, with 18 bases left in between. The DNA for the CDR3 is TGTGCCAGCAGGACGCCGAGCCCCCGGGGAGATACGCAGTATTTT. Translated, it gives CASRTPSPRGDTQYF.